The 25 T cell receptor beta chains given below trace back to one sample, sequenced in a study of cytotoxic CD8 clonotypes in ibrutinib-treated CLL. Method: immunoSEQ multiplex PCR; TCRdb's copy keeps in-frame clones and lacks some. The sample has over 150,000 clones, roughly 77% seen once. The material sequenced was PBMCs, taken after 12 months of ibrutinib treatment. The receptors shown here come from a human donor with chronic lymphocytic leukemia.

V gene TRBV6-6 combines with J gene TRBJ2-7; D gene uncertain. The germline V and J ends were trimmed by 5 bases and 0 bases, with 5 bases remaining between them. Germline CDR1 and CDR2: MNHNY and SVGAGI (reference sequence). The CDR3 is 12 residues long. CDR3 amino acids: CASSKSSYEQYF. The CDR3 DNA is TGTGCCAGCAGTAAAAGCTCCTACGAGCAGTACTTC.

The gene calls are TRBV30 and TRBJ2-1; maybe TRBD1 (8 bases). Trimming cost V 7 bases and J 10 bases, with 14 bases left between them. This CDR3 region has 11 residues. The germline gives CDR1 GTSNPN, CDR2 SVGIG (reference sequence). The DNA for the CDR3 is TGTGCCTTCACAGGGGGGGAGGAGCAGTTCTTC. Encoded protein: CAFTGGEEQFF.

The chain recombines TRBV28 with TRBJ2-3, with 8 bases aligning to TRBD1. The CDR3 sequence is 13 residues long. V lost 6 bases to trimming and J lost 2 bases; unmatched junction nucleotides: 1. CDR1 is MDHEN and CDR2 is SYDVKM in the germline V gene. The CDR3 sequence: CASRDRVTDTQYF. The CDR3, as DNA: TGTGCCAGCAGGGACAGGGTCACAGATACGCAGTATTTT.

This rearrangement joins TRBV2 to TRBJ2-7; TRBD2 is a possible D gene (5 bases). The CDR3 is 13 amino acids. Germline V gene sequence: CDR1 SNHLY, CDR2 FYNNEI. V lost 5 bases and J 6 bases, leaving 14 bases between the germline ends. The CDR3, as DNA: TGTGCCAGCAGTCAAAACCCGGGGAGCGAGCAGTACTTC. This gives the protein CASSQNPGSEQYF. The full variable domain, in which reference TRBV2 and TRBJ2-7 provide the parts outside the CDR3, is EPEVTQTPSHQVTQMGQEVILRCVPISNHLYFYWYRQILGQKVEFLVSFYNNEISEKSEIFDDQFSVERPDGSNFTLKIRSTKLEDSAMYFCASSQNPGSEQYFGPGTRLTVT.

This rearrangement joins TRBV27 to TRBJ1-2; 8 bases are shared with TRBD1. The CDR3 covers 15 residues. Germline V gene data show CDR1 as MNHEY and CDR2 as SMNVEV (reference sequence). Trimming took 6 bases from V and 7 from J; bases not matched to a gene: 13. The CDR3 spells CASRDASGGAGGYTF. In nucleotides, the CDR3 is TGTGCCAGCAGGGACGCCTCAGGGGGCGCGGGTGGCTACACCTTC.

The V gene is TRBV7-3, the J gene TRBJ1-1; no clear D. V lost 2 bases and J lost 7, with 11 bases in between. Germline assignment: CDR1 SGHTA and CDR2 FQGTGA. The CDR3 is 13 amino acids. The DNA of the CDR3 is TGTGCCAGCAGCTTAGGGTTTGGGAGTGAAGCTTTCTTT. It encodes CASSLGFGSEAFF.

The genes are TRBV6-4 and TRBJ2-2; weak D call: TRBD1 (6 bases). This CDR3 region has 12 residues. V was pared by 6 bases and J by 7 bases, with 9 bases between. The germline V gene has CDR1 MRHNA and CDR2 SNTAGT. CDR3 sequence reads: CASRQGDGELFF. DNA for the CDR3: TGTGCCAGCAGACAGGGTGACGGGGAGCTGTTTTTT.

The gene calls are TRBV18 and TRBJ2-3; D unresolved. The ends were cut back, 4 bases at V and 0 bases at J, with 11 bases in the middle. There are 15 residues in the CDR3. Germline V gene data show CDR1 as KGHSH and CDR2 as LQKENI. The CDR3: CASSRREGSTDTQYF. The CDR3 region has the DNA TGTGCCAGCTCACGTCGTGAAGGGAGCACAGATACGCAGTATTTT.

The chain has TRBV5-6 and TRBJ1-5, with D tentatively TRBD1 (5 bases). Germline assignment: CDR1 SGHDT and CDR2 YYEEEE. The CDR3 sequence is 15 residues long. Deletions cut 3 bases from V and 0 bases from J, with 10 bases between. The DNA for the CDR3 is TGTGCCAGCAGCTCTCAGGGAAATAGCAATCAGCCCCAGCATTTT. Its protein product is CASSSQGNSNQPQHF.

CDR3 nucleotides: TGTGCCAGCAGTTGGGGGACAGGGGGCGCAGATACGCAGTATTTT. This translates into CASSWGTGGADTQYF. This chain joins TRBV28 and TRBJ2-3; 12 nucleotides align to TRBD1. CDR1 is MDHEN and CDR2 is SYDVKM in the germline V gene. This CDR3 comprises 15 residues. The J segment lost 4 bases and the V segment lost 4 bases, leaving 3 bases of the junction unmatched.

The chain uses TRBV5-8 and TRBJ2-7; D uncertain. Germline lookup yields CDR1 SGHTS and CDR2 YDEGEE. Trimming shortened V by 1 base and J by 1 base, and 12 bases separated the two germline ends. The CDR3 length is 15 residues. CDR3 coding DNA: TGTGCCAGCAGCTTGCATAGGGTCAAATCCTACGAGCAGTACTTC. Protein sequence: CASSLHRVKSYEQYF.

The V and J genes are TRBV27 and TRBJ2-3; D unresolved. The CDR3 is 12 amino acids. With 0 bases removed from V and 4 bases from J, the gap between germline ends came to 2 bases. CDR1 is MNHEY, CDR2 SMNVEV, per germline (reference sequence). CDR3 sequence: CASSLSADTQYF. Here the CDR3 DNA reads TGTGCCAGCAGTTTATCTGCAGATACGCAGTATTTT.

This clone was seen a single time. The gene calls are TRBV7-3 and TRBJ2-6; 9 bases agree with TRBD1. This CDR3 spans 17 amino acids. V shed 3 bases, J shed 4 bases, and the junction held 7 bases outside the gene matches. CDR1 and CDR2 (germline): SGHTA, FQGTGA. Here the CDR3 reads CASSLGQGRSGANVLTF. CDR3 nucleotides: TGTGCCAGCAGCTTGGGACAGGGAAGGTCCGGGGCCAACGTCCTGACTTTC.

The V gene is TRBV19, the J gene TRBJ2-1; D is ambiguous. The CDR3 covers 16 residues. The germline V and J ends were trimmed by 1 base and 7 bases, with 17 bases remaining between them. Germline V gene lookup returns CDR1 LNHDA and CDR2 SQIVND (reference sequence). CDR3: CASSIAVIAPPNEQFF. The CDR3 region has the DNA TGTGCCAGTAGTATAGCGGTAATAGCTCCACCGAATGAGCAGTTCTTC.

This clone was observed a single time. The V and J genes are TRBV27 and TRBJ2-1; no clear D gene. Trimming took off 6 bases at V and 10 bases at J, with 19 bases between the two ends. The germline gives CDR1 MNHEY, CDR2 SMNVEV (reference sequence). The CDR3 extends over 14 amino acids. CDR3 bases: TGTGCCAGCAGGGGGATCGGACCCTTTGGGGAGCAGTTCTTC. Its protein product is CASRGIGPFGEQFF.

CDR3 in amino acids: CASRSGTENYGYTF. In DNA, the CDR3 is TGTGCCAGCAGATCCGGGACAGAGAACTATGGCTACACCTTC. V is TRBV7-2 and J is TRBJ1-2, with 7 positions matching TRBD1. The length of the CDR3 is 14 residues. V was clipped by 6 bases and J by 2 bases; unmatched bases: 6. Germline CDR1 and CDR2: SGHTA and FQGNSA.

This clone has just a few counts. The CDR3 sequence: CASSKEGQTDTQYF. CDR3 coding DNA: TGCGCCAGCAGCAAGGAGGGGCAAACAGATACGCAGTATTTT. The rearrangement joins TRBV4-3 to TRBJ2-3; tentative D call: TRBD2 (6 bases). Germline V gene data show CDR1 as LGHNA and CDR2 as YSLEER. This CDR3 region has 14 residues. The V and J ends lost 5 bases and 3 bases respectively, with 12 bases between them.

This clone was seen a handful of times. The V gene is TRBV7-2, the J gene TRBJ1-5, with 7 bases aligning to TRBD1. CDR1 SGHTA and CDR2 FQGNSA come from the germline V gene. The ends lost 2 bases at V and 4 bases at J; junction bases unmatched: 5. This CDR3 has 15 amino acids. CDR3 sequence reads: CASSLNRGGNQPQHF. The CDR3 nucleotides read TGTGCCAGCAGCTTAAACAGGGGTGGGAATCAGCCCCAGCATTTT.

This clone came up once. The J gene is TRBJ1-1, the V gene TRBV18, with TRBD1 matching over 11 bases. The germline CDR1 and CDR2 sequences are KGHSH and LQKENI. J gave up 4 bases and V 3 bases, and 13 bases lay outside the gene matches. This CDR3 has 18 amino acids. The CDR3, as DNA: TGTGCCAGCTCACCTCCCCGGGACAGGGGGTACTCGGGCACTGAAGCTTTCTTT. It codes for CASSPPRDRGYSGTEAFF.

The chain carries TRBV7-6 and TRBJ2-1; 7 nucleotides match TRBD2. Germline CDR1 and CDR2: SGHVS and FNYEAQ. The CDR3 consists of 16 residues. The trim removed 0 bases at V and 4 bases at J, leaving 6 bases unmatched. CDR3 DNA: TGTGCCAGCAGCTTAGCAGCGAGCGGGAAATACAATGAGCAGTTCTTC. It is translated as CASSLAASGKYNEQFF.

The chain recombines TRBV6-5 with TRBJ1-4; D might be TRBD1 (5 bases). The CDR3 length is 15 residues. The germline gives CDR1 MNHEY, CDR2 SVGAGI. Trimming pared 3 bases from V and 0 bases from J, leaving 8 bases between. The CDR3 is CASSYDSATNEKLFF. DNA for the CDR3: TGTGCCAGCAGTTATGACAGTGCAACTAATGAAAAACTGTTTTTT.

The chain has TRBV9 and TRBJ1-4; D uncertain. This CDR3 spans 15 amino acids. V was trimmed by 0 bases and J by 3 bases, leaving 9 bases between them. The V gene's germline CDR1 is SGDLS and CDR2 YYNGEE. CDR3 sequence (DNA): TGTGCCAGCAGCGTAGCTGCCGGGGCTAATGAAAAACTGTTTTTT. This sequence encodes CASSVAAGANEKLFF.

This chain's CDR3 is CASSSSGADTQYF. DNA for the CDR3: TGTGCCAGCAGTTCCAGCGGTGCAGATACGCAGTATTTT. V and J are TRBV28 and TRBJ2-3, with D perhaps TRBD2 (5 bases). The V gene lost 4 bases and the J gene lost 4 bases, with 9 bases spanning the gap. CDR1 and CDR2 (germline): MDHEN, SYDVKM. This CDR3 is 13 amino acids long.

The rearrangement joins TRBV19 to TRBJ1-2; D remains unclear. V was trimmed by 8 bases and J by 1 base, leaving 23 bases between them. Per the germline V gene, CDR1 is LNHDA and CDR2 is SQIVND (reference sequence). This CDR3 has 17 amino acids. CDR3 DNA sequence: TGTGCCAGTTATCCCCGCAGTTCGGAGACACATAACTATGGCTACACCTTC. This codes for CASYPRSSETHNYGYTF.

The chain combines TRBV7-2 with TRBJ1-2; no firm D call. In germline, CDR1 is SGHTA, CDR2 FQGNSA. V lost 3 bases and J lost 3, with 17 bases in between. The CDR3 is 16 residues long. The CDR3 reads CASSFSRRRLDYGYTF. The CDR3 DNA follows: TGTGCCAGCAGCTTCTCGCGTCGGCGCTTAGACTATGGCTACACCTTC. Using reference TRBV7-2 and TRBJ1-2 for the parts outside the CDR3, the full variable domain is GAGVSQSPSNKVTEKGKDVELRCDPISGHTALYWYRQSLGQGLEFLIYFQGNSAPDKSGLPSDRFSAERTGGSVSTLTIQRTQQEDSAVYLCASSFSRRRLDYGYTFGSGTRLTVV.